Listed below are T cell receptor beta chains from one sample, sequenced in a study of Tregs in tolerant kidney transplant recipients. The data were produced by immunoSEQ multiplex PCR, yet TCRdb's version contains in-frame clones alone and is incomplete. The profile covers some 240,000 clones, with about 80% appearing a single time and 0.64% taken by the ten largest. Sequences were obtained from CD4+ T cells from blood. Every receptor here comes from a human donor in good health. Both conserved end residues are part of each CDR3. The order of the fields is J gene, V gene, D gene, clone size, CDR3 length, CDR3 DNA, CDR3 protein. The D gene is left open where the match is weak. A row's size may be missing; if present it is once, few, many or a size class.

j_call: TRBJ1-1; v_call: TRBV14; d_call: NA; clone_size: NA; cdr3_length: 13; cdr3_nt: TGTGCCAGCAGCGCAAGTCGGAACACTGAAGCTTTCTTT; cdr3_aa: CASSASRNTEAFF
j_call: TRBJ2-1; v_call: TRBV30; d_call: NA; clone_size: NA; cdr3_length: 14; cdr3_nt: TGTGCCTGGGCCCTTCCTGGGCTTAACAATGAGCAGTTCTTC; cdr3_aa: CAWALPGLNNEQFF
j_call: TRBJ2-7; v_call: TRBV5-1; d_call: TRBD1; clone_size: NA; cdr3_length: 15; cdr3_nt: TGCGCCAGCGGCTCCGGGGACAGGAGCTCCTACGAGCAGTACTTC; cdr3_aa: CASGSGDRSSYEQYF
j_call: TRBJ1-3; v_call: TRBV11-2; d_call: NA; clone_size: few; cdr3_length: 11; cdr3_nt: TGTGCCAGCAGCTTAGAGGGCACCATATATTTT; cdr3_aa: CASSLEGTIYF
j_call: TRBJ2-2; v_call: TRBV11-3; d_call: NA; clone_size: NA; cdr3_length: 12; cdr3_nt: TGTGCCAGCAGCACTAACACCGGGGAGCTGTTTTTT; cdr3_aa: CASSTNTGELFF
j_call: TRBJ1-1; v_call: TRBV6-1; d_call: TRBD1; clone_size: NA; cdr3_length: 14; cdr3_nt: TGTGCCAGCAGTGTCTACAGGGGGAACACTGAAGCTTTCTTT; cdr3_aa: CASSVYRGNTEAFF
j_call: TRBJ2-1; v_call: TRBV5-1; d_call: TRBD2; clone_size: NA; cdr3_length: 15; cdr3_nt: TGCGCCAGCAGCAGCCGGTGGGCGGGAGGCGATGAGCAGTTCTTC; cdr3_aa: CASSSRWAGGDEQFF
j_call: TRBJ1-4; v_call: TRBV7-9; d_call: NA; clone_size: NA; cdr3_length: 16; cdr3_nt: TGTGCCAGCAGGCCAGGGACGGAGGAAGGCGTTGAAAAACTGTTTTTT; cdr3_aa: CASRPGTEEGVEKLFF
j_call: TRBJ1-3; v_call: TRBV9; d_call: NA; clone_size: NA; cdr3_length: 14; cdr3_nt: TGTGCCAGCAGCGTAGGATTTTCTGGAAACACCATATATTTT; cdr3_aa: CASSVGFSGNTIYF
j_call: TRBJ2-7; v_call: TRBV7-8; d_call: NA; clone_size: NA; cdr3_length: 15; cdr3_nt: TGTGCCAGCAGCTTAGTACAGGCCGGAGGATACGAGCAGTACTTC; cdr3_aa: CASSLVQAGGYEQYF
j_call: TRBJ2-7; v_call: TRBV5-5; d_call: NA; clone_size: NA; cdr3_length: 15; cdr3_nt: TGTGCCAGCAGCTTGACACCGCAGGGTTCCTACGAGCAGTACTTC; cdr3_aa: CASSLTPQGSYEQYF
j_call: TRBJ2-7; v_call: TRBV5-1; d_call: TRBD1; clone_size: NA; cdr3_length: 15; cdr3_nt: TGCGCCAGCAGCCCAGGGACAGGGGGGGGCTACGAGCAGTACTTC; cdr3_aa: CASSPGTGGGYEQYF
j_call: TRBJ2-7; v_call: TRBV2; d_call: NA; clone_size: NA; cdr3_length: 14; cdr3_nt: TGTGCCAGCAGTGATTGGACAGAGACCTACGAGCAGTACTTC; cdr3_aa: CASSDWTETYEQYF